This TCR beta chain was recorded in a study of blood T cell repertoires in COVID-19. Study overall: COVID-19 samples collected from the United States, Italy and Spain covered acute and convalescent phases.

V lost 3 bases to trimming and J lost 6 bases; unmatched junction nucleotides: 4. The CDR3 totals 13 residues. Clones were read by immunoSEQ multiplex PCR, and TCRdb kept only the in-frame ones, dropping some. The sample has nearly 90,000 clones; about 90% are singletons. This sequence was found in a man aged 18 to 29 with COVID-19, enrolled during active disease. The sequencing input was peripheral blood. The chain joins TRBV12-3 or TRBV12-4 to TRBJ2-7, with 8 bases that match TRBD1. CDR3 in DNA: TGTGCCAGCAGTTTCGGGACAGGAGCCGAGCAGTACTTC. Encoded protein: CASSFGTGAEQYF.